This T cell receptor (beta chain) was profiled in a study of CD8+ T cells in alopecia areata. Study-level findings and limits: Sequencing of scalp samples also captures resident alphabeta T cells of normal skin. Scalp and blood samples kept many expanded lesional clones throughout tofacitinib.

Regarding this clone: Its target is unknown.

Sequencing templates came from extracted RNA that was reverse transcribed into cDNA. The table came from immunoSEQ multiplex PCR; TCRdb's copy has only in-frame clones and leaves some out. The sample shows under 350,000 clones, roughly 50% of them seen only once. Indicated treatment: oral pan-JAK inhibitor, 5-10 mg twice daily. Researchers gathered lesional scalp punch biopsies and peripheral blood from patients with alopecia areata. The CDR3 loop spans 15 amino acids. Germline-derived CDR1 and CDR2 are MNHEY and SMNVEV (reference sequence). The V end lost 4 bases, the J end lost 0 bases, and 12 bases lay between the germline ends.

The TCR sequence derives from a human donor with alopecia areata. The chain has TRBV27 and TRBJ2-5; unclear D gene. Sequencing was performed on CD4+ T cells sorted from blood, taken at week 24, from a patient treated with tofacitinib. The CDR3 here is CASSSIRSYQETQYF. In nucleotides, the CDR3 is TGTGCCAGCAGTTCCATAAGATCGTACCAAGAGACCCAGTACTTC.